This T cell receptor beta chain was obtained from a study of T cells in localized non-small cell lung cancer. Clones were sequenced by immunoSEQ multiplex PCR, and TCRdb holds only the in-frame ones, with some missing. The sample includes 25,000 to 30,000 clones, more than 75% of them seen just once. Here the sequenced sample was peripheral blood, taken before any cancer treatment. The clonotype originates from a female donor older than 55 with stage III squamous cell lung carcinoma.

The chain's CDR3 is CASSTGAWEQYF. CDR3 in DNA: TGTGCCAGCAGTACAGGGGCTTGGGAGCAGTACTTC. This chain joins TRBV28 and TRBJ2-7, with 7 bases aligning to TRBD1. J was trimmed by 7 bases and V by 5 bases; bases with no gene match: 5. In germline, CDR1 is MDHEN, CDR2 SYDVKM. This CDR3 has 12 residues.